One sample yielded the 3 T cell receptor beta chains listed below, sequenced in a study of blood T cell repertoires in COVID-19. Repertoires were generated with immunoSEQ multiplex PCR, while TCRdb's copy carries only in-frame clones and drops some. The sample holds about 240,000 clones, approximately 80% seen once. The material sequenced was peripheral blood. All receptors derive from a woman aged 80 or over with acute or convalescent COVID-19.

V usage is TRBV7-2 and J usage is TRBJ1-2; 10 positions agree with TRBD1. The CDR3 is 14 amino acids. Looked up from germline, CDR1 is SGHTA and CDR2 is FQGNSA. J was trimmed by 5 bases and V by 4 bases; bases with no gene match: 4. The CDR3 nucleotides are TGTGCCAGCAGCTCTGGACAGGGGGGGTATGGCTACACCTTC. Amino acid sequence: CASSSGQGGYGYTF.

The V gene is TRBV30, the J gene TRBJ1-2, with 10 nucleotides matching TRBD1. CDR3 length: 14 amino acids. V was clipped by 5 bases and J by 6 bases; unmatched bases: 9. CDR1 is GTSNPN and CDR2 is SVGIG in the germline V gene (reference sequence). The CDR3, as DNA: TGTGCCTGGGAAACCGGGACAGGGGAACATGGCTACACCTTC. Translated: CAWETGTGEHGYTF.

This sequence joins TRBV2 and TRBJ1-2; D is unclear. Trimming removed 10 bases from V and 5 bases from J, with 14 bases in between. The CDR3 runs to 12 residues. Germline CDR1 SNHLY, CDR2 FYNNEI. CDR3: CATLGGIYGYTF. CDR3 coding DNA: TGTGCCACCTTAGGCGGAATATATGGCTACACCTTC.